Shown below are 4 T cell receptor beta chains from a single sample sequenced in a study of T cell repertoires in cytomegalovirus infection. TCRdb processed the reads anew with MiXCR; each CDR3 protein has one entry. Among 250,000 or so distinct CDR3 sequences listed, more than 15% were seen once. Sample: CD8+ T cells from PBMCs. These receptors originate from a human donor in good health (CMV status not recorded). Some clones in this sample may be carry-over from other donors' samples.

The V call is TRBV14, the J call TRBJ2-7; D remains ambiguous. From germline, CDR1 is SGHDN and CDR2 FVKESK. The ends were cut back, 0 bases at V and 3 bases at J, with 9 bases in the middle. The CDR3 runs 14 residues. The CDR3, as DNA: TGTGCCAGCAGCCAAGATATCCACCTCTACGAGCAGTACTTC. Protein: CASSQDIHLYEQYF.

This clonotype was observed many times. The chain couples TRBV7-8 to TRBJ2-1, with D possibly matching TRBD1 (6 bases). Per germline, CDR1 SGHVS and CDR2 FQNEAQ. V gave up 6 bases and J gave up 4 bases, with 22 bases separating them. CDR3 length: 17 amino acids. CDR3: CASRPHGIGTPYNEQFF. CDR3 DNA sequence: TGTGCCAGCAGACCCCATGGGATAGGGACACCGTACAATGAGCAGTTCTTC.

This clonotype has a count of ten or more. V is TRBV7-2 and J is TRBJ2-3, with 13 bases identical to TRBD2. This CDR3 comprises 16 residues. The V and J ends lost 7 bases and 2 bases, in that order; junction bases with no gene match: 6. Germline CDR1 and CDR2: SGHTA and FQGNSA. The CDR3 reads CASTQTSGGVTDTQYF. CDR3 nucleotides: TGTGCCAGCACCCAAACTAGCGGGGGGGTCACAGATACGCAGTATTTT. The entire variable domain, with the rest obtained from reference TRBV7-2 and TRBJ2-3, is as follows: GAGVSQSPSNKVTEKGKDVELRCDPISGHTALYWYRQSLGQGLEFLIYFQGNSAPDKSGLPSDRFSAERTGGSVSTLTIQRTQQEDSAVYLCASTQTSGGVTDTQYFGPGTRLTVL.

The chain combines TRBV4-3 with TRBJ1-1, with 8 bases lining up with TRBD1. Trimming took 0 bases from V and 10 from J; bases not matched to a gene: 10. Germline CDR1 is LGHNA and CDR2 is YSLEER. The CDR3 loop spans 15 amino acids. The CDR3: CASSQETGEYYGAFF. In DNA, the CDR3 is TGCGCCAGCAGCCAAGAGACAGGGGAGTATTATGGAGCTTTCTTT.